These T cell receptor beta chains were read from a single sample in a study of Ad26.COV2.S vaccination and SARS-CoV-2 variants. Method: immunoSEQ multiplex PCR; TCRdb's copy keeps in-frame clones and lacks some. This sample carries over 400,000 clones, 90% of them seen once, and the ten largest clones take about 4.5%. The source material was peripheral blood, sampled in a trial of Ad26.COV2.S vaccine versus placebo. These receptors came from a person aged 18 to 65 who received the Ad26.COV2.S COVID-19 vaccine or a placebo. Both conserved end residues are part of each CDR3. Each record gives: J gene, V gene, clone size, CDR3 protein. Some rows mark clone size as missing; the rest say once, few, many or name a class of expanded clone.

j_call: TRBJ1-4
v_call: TRBV6-1
clone_size: few
cdr3_aa: CASSEMQGAGSEKLFF

j_call: TRBJ2-7
v_call: TRBV7-2
clone_size: NA
cdr3_aa: CASSPGGEQYF

j_call: TRBJ2-7
v_call: TRBV9
clone_size: NA
cdr3_aa: CASSDRQGYEQYF

j_call: TRBJ1-3
v_call: TRBV9
clone_size: NA
cdr3_aa: CASSVGEGWSGNTIYF

j_call: TRBJ2-2
v_call: TRBV5-4
clone_size: NA
cdr3_aa: CASSLDNTGELFF

j_call: TRBJ2-7
v_call: TRBV28
clone_size: NA
cdr3_aa: CASSPSSAGGDEQYF

j_call: TRBJ1-4
v_call: TRBV10-3
clone_size: NA
cdr3_aa: CAISESRPGGGFNEKLFF

j_call: TRBJ1-5
v_call: TRBV4-3
clone_size: NA
cdr3_aa: CASSQDRQGVNQPQHF

j_call: TRBJ2-7
v_call: TRBV19
clone_size: NA
cdr3_aa: CASRGLVGEVYYEQYF

j_call: TRBJ2-7
v_call: TRBV5-1
clone_size: NA
cdr3_aa: CASSSRPDTIHEQYF

j_call: TRBJ1-1
v_call: TRBV24-1
clone_size: NA
cdr3_aa: CATSGGNTEAFF

j_call: TRBJ2-3
v_call: TRBV28
clone_size: NA
cdr3_aa: CASSLLGGIKVTDTQYF

j_call: TRBJ2-7
v_call: TRBV5-4
clone_size: once
cdr3_aa: CASSLATGNYEQYF

j_call: TRBJ2-1
v_call: TRBV27
clone_size: NA
cdr3_aa: CASSLSRDRVYNEQFF

j_call: TRBJ2-5
v_call: TRBV2
clone_size: once
cdr3_aa: CASSEETQYF